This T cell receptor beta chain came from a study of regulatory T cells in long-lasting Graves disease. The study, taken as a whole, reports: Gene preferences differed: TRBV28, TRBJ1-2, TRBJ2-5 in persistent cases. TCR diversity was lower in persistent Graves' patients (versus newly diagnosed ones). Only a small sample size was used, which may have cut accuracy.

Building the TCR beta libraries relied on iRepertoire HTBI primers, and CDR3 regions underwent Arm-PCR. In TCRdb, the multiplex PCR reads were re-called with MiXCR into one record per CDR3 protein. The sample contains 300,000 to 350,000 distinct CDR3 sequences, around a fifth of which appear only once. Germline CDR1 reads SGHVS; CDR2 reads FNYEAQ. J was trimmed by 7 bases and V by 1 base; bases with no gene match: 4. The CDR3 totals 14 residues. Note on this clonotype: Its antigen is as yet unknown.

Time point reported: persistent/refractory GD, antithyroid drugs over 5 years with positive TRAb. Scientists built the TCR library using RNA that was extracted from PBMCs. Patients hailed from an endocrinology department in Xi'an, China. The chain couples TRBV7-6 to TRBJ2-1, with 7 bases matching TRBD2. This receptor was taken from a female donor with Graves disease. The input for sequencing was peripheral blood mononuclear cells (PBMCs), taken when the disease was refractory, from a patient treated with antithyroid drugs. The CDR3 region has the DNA TGTGCCAGCAGCTTAGGACTAGCAGGAAATGAGCAGTTCTTC. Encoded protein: CASSLGLAGNEQFF.